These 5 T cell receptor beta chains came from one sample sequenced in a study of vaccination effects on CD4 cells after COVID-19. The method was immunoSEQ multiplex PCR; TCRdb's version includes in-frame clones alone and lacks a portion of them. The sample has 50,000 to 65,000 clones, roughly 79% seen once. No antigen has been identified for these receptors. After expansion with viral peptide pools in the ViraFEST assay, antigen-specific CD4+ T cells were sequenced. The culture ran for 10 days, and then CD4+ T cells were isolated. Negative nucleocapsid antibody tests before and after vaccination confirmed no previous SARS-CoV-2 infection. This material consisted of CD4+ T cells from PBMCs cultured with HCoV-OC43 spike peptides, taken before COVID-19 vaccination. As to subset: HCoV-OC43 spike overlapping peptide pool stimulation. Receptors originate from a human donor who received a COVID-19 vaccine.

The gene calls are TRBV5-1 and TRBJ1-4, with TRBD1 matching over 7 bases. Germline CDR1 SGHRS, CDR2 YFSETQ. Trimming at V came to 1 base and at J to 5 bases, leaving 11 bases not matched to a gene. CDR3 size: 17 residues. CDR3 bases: TGCGCCAGCAGCTTGTTTTACATCGGGACAGCAAATGAAAAACTGTTTTTT. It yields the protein CASSLFYIGTANEKLFF. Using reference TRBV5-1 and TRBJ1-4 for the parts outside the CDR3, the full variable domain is KAGVTQTPRYLIKTRGQQVTLSCSPISGHRSVSWYQQTPGQGLQFLFEYFSETQRNKGNFPGRFSGRQFSNSRSEMNVSTLELGDSALYLCASSLFYIGTANEKLFFGSGTQLSVL.

The DNA for the CDR3 is TGTGCCAGCAGCGTAGACCCTAACACAGATACGCAGTATTTT. Residues: CASSVDPNTDTQYF. This chain connects TRBV9 to TRBJ2-3; D is unresolved. Trimming took 0 bases from V and 2 from J, leaving 7 bases between them. Looked up from germline, CDR1 is SGDLS and CDR2 is YYNGEE. The CDR3 has 14 residues. The variable domain in full, completed from reference TRBV9 and TRBJ2-3, reads DSGVTQTPKHLITATGQRVTLRCSPRSGDLSVYWYQQSLDQGLQFLIQYYNGEERAKGNILERFSAQQFPDLHSELNLSSLELGDSALYFCASSVDPNTDTQYFGPGTRLTVL.

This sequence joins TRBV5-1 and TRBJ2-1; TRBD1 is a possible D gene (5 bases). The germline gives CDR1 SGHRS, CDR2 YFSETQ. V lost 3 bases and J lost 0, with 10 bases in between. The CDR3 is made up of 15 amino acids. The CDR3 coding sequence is TGCGCCAGCAGCTCGCGACAGAGCTCCTACAATGAGCAGTTCTTC. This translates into CASSSRQSSYNEQFF.

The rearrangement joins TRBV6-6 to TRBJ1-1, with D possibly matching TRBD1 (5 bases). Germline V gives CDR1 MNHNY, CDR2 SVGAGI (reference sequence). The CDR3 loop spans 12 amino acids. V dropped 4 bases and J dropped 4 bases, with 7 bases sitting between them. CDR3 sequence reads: CASSFGGTEAFF. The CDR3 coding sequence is TGTGCCAGCAGTTTCGGGGGCACTGAAGCTTTCTTT.

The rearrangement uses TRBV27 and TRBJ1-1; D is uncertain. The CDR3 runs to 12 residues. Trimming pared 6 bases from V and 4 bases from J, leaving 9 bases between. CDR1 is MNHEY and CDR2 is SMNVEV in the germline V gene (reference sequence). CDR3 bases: TGTGCCAGCAGAGATGCGGGCACTGAAGCTTTCTTT. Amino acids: CASRDAGTEAFF.